The 18 T cell receptor beta chains presented below share a single source sample, sequenced in a study of shared T cell receptors in the human thymus. TCRdb keeps only in-frame clones here, not all; method: immunoSEQ multiplex PCR. The sample includes roughly 700,000 clones, around nine tenths of them seen just once. The data were also submitted as part of a second study, on human thymus T cells.

The specimen was thymocytes. The receptors were sampled from a boy in the first two years of life with a congenital heart defect.

This rearrangement joins TRBV28 to TRBJ1-6, with 7 bases identical to TRBD1. The ends lost 6 bases at V and 10 bases at J; junction bases unmatched: 9. The CDR3 extends over 14 amino acids. Germline CDR1 is MDHEN and CDR2 is SYDVKM. The CDR3 DNA follows: TGTGCCAGCAGCCTAGACAGGGCAGGGTCACCCCTCCACTTT. Translated, it gives CASSLDRAGSPLHF.

For the CDR3, the DNA is TGTGCCAGCAGTTTACCCGGGCTAGCGGATACGCAGTATTTT. This translates into CASSLPGLADTQYF. The gene calls are TRBV27 and TRBJ2-3; D is possibly TRBD2 (6 bases). This CDR3 contains 14 residues. The V gene's germline CDR1 is MNHEY and CDR2 SMNVEV (reference sequence). V lost 2 bases to trimming and J lost 6 bases, with 12 bases between them.

This chain joins TRBV27 and TRBJ2-5, with 9 bases aligning to TRBD2. The CDR3 sequence is 18 residues long. After removal of 5 bases from V and 11 bases from J, the junction contained 24 bases not matched to a gene. Per the germline V gene, CDR1 is MNHEY and CDR2 is SMNVEV (reference sequence). The CDR3 nucleotides are TGTGCCAGCAGTCTCCACGTCGCCGCTAGCGGGAATCTTAGAGAGCAGTACTTC. Translated, it gives CASSLHVAASGNLREQYF.

This clone was seen a handful of times. The chain has TRBV18 and TRBJ1-3, with D possibly matching TRBD1 (6 bases). This CDR3 region has 13 residues. Trimming shortened V by 6 bases and J by 4 bases, and 10 bases separated the two germline ends. Germline V lookup: CDR1 KGHSH, CDR2 LQKENI. The CDR3 DNA reads as TGTGCCAGCTCCCCAGACAGGGGAAACACCATATATTTT. This sequence encodes CASSPDRGNTIYF.

Concerning this clone: Other DNA sequences in the same sample also yield this CDR3. This rearrangement joins TRBV10-1 to TRBJ1-5, with D unclear. The CDR3 spans 13 residues. CDR1 is WNHNN, CDR2 SYGVQD, per germline (reference sequence). Trimming left V 3 bases short and J 2 bases short, with 5 bases between. CDR3 DNA sequence: TGCGCCAGCAGTGACCAGGGCAATCAGCCCCAGCATTTT. This codes for CASSDQGNQPQHF.

The V and J genes are TRBV7-2 and TRBJ2-1, with D tentatively TRBD1 (6 bases). The V gene's germline CDR1 is SGHTA and CDR2 FQGNSA. The CDR3 runs to 15 residues. V was shortened by 5 bases and J by 2 bases, with 13 bases between the two germline ends. This CDR3 reads CASSLPPGAYNEQFF. Written as DNA, the CDR3 is TGTGCCAGCAGCCTCCCCCCAGGGGCCTACAATGAGCAGTTCTTC.

J is TRBJ2-5 and V is TRBV7-6, with 9 positions matching TRBD1. Germline V gene lookup returns CDR1 SGHVS and CDR2 FNYEAQ. This CDR3 comprises 16 residues. Losses at the gene ends were 2 bases for V and 2 bases for J; bases not matched to a gene: 6. CDR3 in amino acids: CASSLLGTGWQETQYF. The CDR3 DNA is TGTGCCAGCAGCTTACTCGGGACAGGGTGGCAAGAGACCCAGTACTTC.

This clone appeared once. The same CDR3 is also encoded by other DNA sequences in this sample. The chain recombines TRBV20-1 with TRBJ1-1; D possibly corresponds to TRBD1 (5 bases). CDR1 is DFQATT, CDR2 SNEGSKA, per germline (reference sequence). V lost 6 bases to trimming and J lost 10 bases, with 9 bases between them. The CDR3 sequence is 9 residues long. DNA for the CDR3: TGCAGTGCCAGGAGGGGAGCTTTCTTT. Protein product: CSARRGAFF.

J is TRBJ2-7 and V is TRBV23-1, with D maybe TRBD1 (5 bases). TRBV23-1 is an ORF for which the function is uncertain. The CDR3 covers 10 residues. V was clipped by 6 bases and J by 7 bases, with 7 bases between them. CDR3: CASSPGEQYF. As DNA, the CDR3 is TGCGCCAGCAGCCCAGGGGAGCAGTACTTC.

This sequence joins TRBV6-1 and TRBJ1-1; tentatively, D is TRBD1 (5 bases). Germline V gene lookup returns CDR1 MNHNS and CDR2 SASEGT. V was cut by 1 base and J by 0 bases, with 21 bases left in between. CDR3 length: 19 amino acids. The CDR3 here is CASSEDKWTPTSMNTEAFF. In DNA, the CDR3 is TGTGCCAGCAGTGAAGACAAATGGACACCGACCTCTATGAACACTGAAGCTTTCTTT.

The chain has TRBV19 and TRBJ1-2, with 11 nucleotides matching TRBD1. Germline CDR1 and CDR2: LNHDA and SQIVND (reference sequence). V gave up 11 bases and J gave up 7 bases; unmatched junction bases: 15. The CDR3 has 15 amino acids. CDR3 bases: TGTGCCTCCACATTCCCGGGACAGGGGGAAGGTGGCTACACCTTC. Its translation is CASTFPGQGEGGYTF.

J is TRBJ2-7 and V is TRBV5-4; D unclear. Trimming left V 1 base short and J 0 bases short, with 5 bases between. The CDR3 runs to 13 residues. In germline, CDR1 is SGHNT, CDR2 YYREEE (reference sequence). The CDR3 DNA sequence: TGTGCCAGCAGCTTGCCCCGCTCCTACGAGCAGTACTTC. The encoded protein is CASSLPRSYEQYF.

This chain links TRBV5-8 with TRBJ1-1; D possibly corresponds to TRBD1 (6 bases). With 5 bases removed from V and 0 bases from J, the gap between germline ends came to 11 bases. Per the germline V gene, CDR1 is SGHTS and CDR2 is YDEGEE. The CDR3 is made up of 14 amino acids. The CDR3 sequence: CASRIGQMNTEAFF. In DNA form, the CDR3 reads TGTGCCAGCAGAATTGGACAGATGAACACTGAAGCTTTCTTT.

V usage is TRBV7-2 and J usage is TRBJ2-3; 7 bases match TRBD2. The CDR3 spans 14 residues. The germline gives CDR1 SGHTA, CDR2 FQGNSA. After removal of 4 bases from V and 7 bases from J, the junction contained 8 bases not matched to a gene. CDR3 bases: TGTGCCAGCAGCTCCCTAGCGGAGGGTTATACGCAGTATTTT. It is translated as CASSSLAEGYTQYF.

The rearrangement joins TRBV4-3 to TRBJ2-2; a possible D gene is TRBD1 (6 bases). Germline-derived CDR1 and CDR2 are LGHNA and YSLEER. Between the trimmed V and J ends, which lost 1 base and 4 bases, there was a span of 10 bases. The CDR3 sequence is 15 residues long. The CDR3 reads CASSQGGQSTGELFF. In DNA, the CDR3 is TGCGCCAGCAGCCAAGGCGGACAGAGCACCGGGGAGCTGTTTTTT.

This rearrangement joins TRBV5-1 to TRBJ2-3; 7 bases line up with TRBD1. Germline V gene sequence: CDR1 SGHRS, CDR2 YFSETQ. The CDR3 runs 13 residues. V was pared by 4 bases and J by 5 bases, with 4 bases of the junction left unmatched. Here the CDR3 reads CASSQGGRDTQYF. CDR3 DNA: TGCGCCAGCAGCCAAGGGGGCAGAGATACGCAGTATTTT.

This clone was counted between two and nine times. This rearrangement joins TRBV28 to TRBJ2-1, with 10 bases identical to TRBD2. The CDR3 has 15 residues. Germline V CDR1 and CDR2: MDHEN, SYDVKM. The junction had 11 bases not matched to a gene; V was cut back by 5 bases and J by 10 bases. The CDR3 DNA is TGTGCCAGCAGTATGAGACTAGCGGGCCACGCGGAGCAGTTCTTC. It is translated as CASSMRLAGHAEQFF.

The rearrangement joins TRBV7-2 to TRBJ2-7; 14 bases agree with TRBD2. V dropped 0 bases and J dropped 5; count of bases not matched to a gene: 21. CDR1 and CDR2 (germline): SGHTA, FQGNSA. The CDR3 has 22 residues. CDR3 amino acids: CASSLAENNEGTSGRCTDEQYF. Here the CDR3 DNA reads TGTGCCAGCAGCTTAGCGGAGAACAACGAGGGGACTAGCGGGAGATGTACGGACGAGCAGTACTTC.